Below, 23 T cell receptor beta chains from the same sample are listed, as sequenced in a study of tumor-infiltrating lymphocytes in localized non-small cell lung cancer. Clones were read by immunoSEQ multiplex PCR, and TCRdb kept only the in-frame ones, dropping some. The sample lists approximately 15,000 clones, approximately 70% occurring once. The sequenced sample consisted of lung tumor tissue. These receptors were collected from a human donor with non-small cell lung cancer.

The chain carries TRBV21-1 and TRBJ1-3. TRBV21-1 constitutes a pseudogene. This CDR3 comprises 16 residues. CDR3 loop: CASSKGEGEAGNTIYF. CDR3 in DNA: TGTGCCAGCAGCAAGGGGGAGGGAGAAGCTGGAAACACCATATATTTT.

CDR3 in amino acids: CASSLDRGGTFF. The CDR3 DNA reads TGTGCCAGCAGCTTGGACAGGGGGGGAACTTTCTTT. The rearrangement joins TRBV5-6 to TRBJ1-1; TRBD1 aligns across 8 bases. Germline CDR1 is SGHDT and CDR2 is YYEEEE. V gave up 0 bases and J gave up 12 bases; unmatched junction bases: 4. The CDR3 has 12 residues.

V usage is TRBV7-2 and J usage is TRBJ1-1; 8 bases agree with TRBD1. J lost 5 bases, V lost 5 bases, and 10 bases had no gene match. Germline CDR1 is SGHTA and CDR2 is FQGNSA. The CDR3 extends over 15 amino acids. The CDR3 here is CASSQLGQGRTEAFF. For the CDR3, the DNA is TGTGCCAGCAGCCAACTTGGACAGGGAAGAACTGAAGCTTTCTTT. The full variable domain, its missing parts supplied by reference TRBV7-2 and TRBJ1-1, is GAGVSQSPSNKVTEKGKDVELRCDPISGHTALYWYRQSLGQGLEFLIYFQGNSAPDKSGLPSDRFSAERTGGSVSTLTIQRTQQEDSAVYLCASSQLGQGRTEAFFGQGTRLTVV.

The gene calls are TRBV7-2 and TRBJ2-7; 7 nucleotides match TRBD2. Trimming cost V 5 bases and J 2 bases; bases outside gene matches: 6. The length of the CDR3 is 14 residues. Germline CDR1 is SGHTA and CDR2 is FQGNSA. In DNA form, the CDR3 reads TGTGCCAGCAGCCCCGGACTAGGGCCCTACGAGCAGTACTTC. This codes for CASSPGLGPYEQYF.

This chain links TRBV29-1 with TRBJ1-4; D gene ambiguous. Germline CDR1 is SQVTM and CDR2 is ANQGSEA. CDR3 length: 10 amino acids. Trimming removed 7 bases at V and 15 bases at J, with 15 bases between. For the CDR3, the DNA is TGCAGCGCGAAGGACGTAGACTTGTTTTTT. Its translation: CSAKDVDLFF.

The gene calls are TRBV7-6 and TRBJ2-7; D not certain. Between the trimmed V and J ends, which lost 5 bases and 0 bases, there was a span of 14 bases. This CDR3 is built from 15 residues. Germline CDR1 SGHVS, CDR2 FNYEAQ. This CDR3 reads CASSPTDGSSYEQYF. The CDR3 DNA sequence: TGTGCCAGCAGCCCTACGGACGGAAGCTCCTACGAGCAGTACTTC.

The V and J genes are TRBV2 and TRBJ2-5; D might be TRBD1 (6 bases). Trimming cost V 6 bases and J 2 bases, with 10 bases left between them. The germline V gene has CDR1 SNHLY and CDR2 FYNNEI. The CDR3 length is 13 residues. CDR3 sequence (DNA): TGTGCCAGCAGCAGACAGGCTCAAGAGACCCAGTACTTC. Its translation: CASSRQAQETQYF.

In regard to this clone: An end of the junction does not agree with germline; a read error may underlie this. This chain uses TRBV5-4 with TRBJ2-7, with 7 bases that match TRBD1. In germline, CDR1 is SGHNT, CDR2 YYREEE (reference sequence). The CDR3 runs to 17 residues. CDR3 loop: CASRLGQSPSVRSEQYF. CDR3 nucleotide sequence: TGTGCCAGCAGATTGGGACAGAGCCCTTCCGTACGATCCGAGCAGTACTTC.

This clone was detected once. The rearrangement links TRBV23-1 to TRBJ1-6, with TRBD1 as a possible D gene (6 bases). TRBV23-1 is given ORF status, its function remaining uncertain. V was pared by 4 bases and J by 9 bases, with 16 bases between. There are 15 residues in the CDR3. CDR3 bases: TGCGCCAGCAGTCCCCCGGACAGTCCCGGTTCACCCCTCCACTTT. Translating it yields CASSPPDSPGSPLHF.

J is TRBJ2-7 and V is TRBV5-4, with 7 positions matching TRBD1. V lost 1 base to trimming and J lost 1 base; unmatched junction nucleotides: 2. The CDR3 loop spans 14 amino acids. Germline assignment: CDR1 SGHNT and CDR2 YYREEE (reference sequence). DNA for the CDR3: TGTGCCAGCAGCTTGCGGACAGGTTCCTACGAGCAGTACTTC. It codes for CASSLRTGSYEQYF.

As for this clone: This specimen includes other DNA sequences encoding the same CDR3. The rearrangement joins TRBV27 to TRBJ2-5; TRBD1 aligns across 9 bases. V trimming: 7 bases; J trimming: 5 bases; junction bases outside the gene matches: 8. This CDR3 has 14 amino acids. Germline CDR1 reads MNHEY; CDR2 reads SMNVEV (reference sequence). This CDR3 reads CASKLQGAAETQYF. CDR3 nucleotides: TGTGCCAGCAAGTTACAGGGGGCGGCGGAGACCCAGTACTTC.

The count of this clone is one. This chain links TRBV5-1 with TRBJ1-1; D gene unclear. V dropped 0 bases and J dropped 5 bases, with 14 bases sitting between them. This CDR3 comprises 15 residues. Per the germline V gene, CDR1 is SGHRS and CDR2 is YFSETQ. In nucleotides, the CDR3 is TGCGCCAGCAGCTTGGTTAACAGATTGAGGACTGAAGCTTTCTTT. Protein sequence: CASSLVNRLRTEAFF.

The J gene is TRBJ1-3, the V gene TRBV5-6; 7 bases match TRBD1. This CDR3 spans 13 amino acids. The germline V gene has CDR1 SGHDT and CDR2 YYEEEE. Trimming at V came to 5 bases and at J to 7 bases, leaving 6 bases not matched to a gene. This CDR3 is CASSRQGPNTIYF. The CDR3 DNA sequence: TGTGCCAGCAGTCGACAGGGACCGAACACCATATATTTT.

The CDR3 DNA is TGTGCCAGCAGCGTAGGCCGGGGAAAGGACAATTCACCCCTCCACTTT. Residues: CASSVGRGKDNSPLHF. The genes are TRBV7-2 and TRBJ1-6; D call uncertain. Germline V gene sequence: CDR1 SGHTA, CDR2 FQGNSA. Trimming shortened V by 5 bases and J by 7 bases, and 18 bases separated the two germline ends. The CDR3 sequence is 16 residues long.

V gene TRBV6-1 combines with J gene TRBJ1-2; 7 bases map to TRBD1. Germline-derived CDR1 and CDR2 are MNHNS and SASEGT. This CDR3 contains 13 residues. Germline trimming cut 6 bases from V and 4 bases from J; bases unmatched to any gene: 5. CDR3 amino acids: CASSRDSLYGYTF. In DNA form, the CDR3 reads TGTGCCAGCAGCCGGGACAGCCTCTATGGCTACACCTTC.

CDR3 nucleotide sequence: TGTGCCAGCAGTAAGCCGGGACAGGGCTTTAACGAGCAGTACTTC. Protein product: CASSKPGQGFNEQYF. The chain joins TRBV6-5 to TRBJ2-7; 9 bases match TRBD1. The CDR3 sequence is 15 residues long. Germline CDR1 reads MNHEY; CDR2 reads SVGAGI. The J segment lost 5 bases and the V segment lost 5 bases, leaving 10 bases of the junction unmatched.

V and J are TRBV5-4 and TRBJ1-1; TRBD1 is a possible D gene (5 bases). The V gene lost 3 bases and the J gene lost 8 bases, with 11 bases spanning the gap. The CDR3 has 12 residues. Germline CDR1 reads SGHNT; CDR2 reads YYREEE (reference sequence). CDR3 amino acids: CASSSWGGEAFF. CDR3 in DNA: TGTGCCAGCAGCTCGTGGGGGGGGGAAGCTTTCTTT.

V is TRBV2 and J is TRBJ2-3; 7 nucleotides agree with TRBD1. This CDR3 has 13 residues. J gave up 2 bases and V 5 bases, and 1 base lay outside the gene matches. Germline CDR1 and CDR2: SNHLY and FYNNEI. DNA for the CDR3: TGTGCCAGCAGTACAGGGGTCACAGATACGCAGTATTTT. Amino acids: CASSTGVTDTQYF. Supplemented by reference TRBV2 and TRBJ2-3, the full variable domain reads EPEVTQTPSHQVTQMGQEVILRCVPISNHLYFYWYRQILGQKVEFLVSFYNNEISEKSEIFDDQFSVERPDGSNFTLKIRSTKLEDSAMYFCASSTGVTDTQYFGPGTRLTVL.

This chain uses TRBV2 with TRBJ1-5; unclear D gene. V was pared by 4 bases and J by 7 bases, with 8 bases between. The CDR3 extends over 12 amino acids. Germline CDR1 reads SNHLY; CDR2 reads FYNNEI. CDR3 nucleotides: TGTGCCAGCAGTGGGGGTTCCCAGCCCCAGCATTTT. This sequence encodes CASSGGSQPQHF.

The rearrangement joins TRBV15 to TRBJ2-3, with TRBD2 as a possible D gene (5 bases). V shed 3 bases and J shed 0 bases, with 10 bases lying between them. Germline CDR1 reads LNHNV; CDR2 reads YYDKDF (reference sequence). The CDR3 is made up of 15 amino acids. The CDR3 here is CATSRRAGSTDTQYF. The CDR3, as DNA: TGTGCCACCAGCAGGCGCGCGGGCAGCACAGATACGCAGTATTTT.

The CDR3 loop reads CASSLGRDGNEQYF. The CDR3 DNA is TGTGCCAGCAGCTTAGGACGGGACGGGAACGAGCAGTACTTC. The chain joins TRBV7-8 to TRBJ2-7; perhaps D is TRBD1 or TRBD2 (5 bases each). Germline V gene lookup returns CDR1 SGHVS and CDR2 FQNEAQ. V was pared by 1 base and J by 5 bases, with 12 bases between. CDR3 size: 14 residues.

This clone showed up just a few times. This chain connects TRBV11-2 to TRBJ1-1, with D possibly being TRBD1 (5 bases). The CDR3 is 12 residues long. The V gene's germline CDR1 is SGHAT and CDR2 FQNNGV. Trimming took 7 bases from V and 1 from J, leaving 7 bases between them. As DNA, the CDR3 is TGTGCCAGCAACGGGGGGAACACTGAAGCTTTCTTT. Its protein is CASNGGNTEAFF.

This clone occurred a few times. The chain employs TRBV20-1 and TRBJ1-5; D is possibly TRBD1 (6 bases). V was shortened by 5 bases and J by 5 bases, with 7 bases between the two germline ends. The CDR3 contains 11 residues. Germline-derived CDR1 and CDR2 are DFQATT and SNEGSKA (reference sequence). The DNA for the CDR3 is TGCAGTGCTGGGGGCGATCAGCCCCAGCATTTT. It specifies CSAGGDQPQHF.